These T cell receptor beta chains were read from a single sample in a study of CD4 T cells in relation to SARS-CoV-2 and coronaviruses. These receptors lack a known antigen. Libraries were prepared by immunoSEQ multiplex PCR; TCRdb keeps only in-frame clonotypes and omits some of them. Here the sample spans 38,000 or so clones, under 85% being singletons. The sample comprised memory CD4+ T cells from PBMCs, cultured in vitro. The receptors originated from an adult with COVID-19. CDR3s include the opening cysteine and the closing phenylalanine or tryptophan.

V	J	CDR3
TRBV23-1	TRBJ2-1	CASSQVRTHLTNEQFF
TRBV19	TRBJ2-2	CASSSRLAGVFTANTGELFF
TRBV5-6	TRBJ2-1	CASSPDPGLAYEQFF
TRBV5-5	TRBJ2-3	CASSPRRAGGPTDTQYF
TRBV4-2	TRBJ2-6	CASSQVWWGSGANVLTF
TRBV9	TRBJ2-2	CASSVVSMGNTGELFF
TRBV5-1	TRBJ1-1	CASSLTGQGARRWNTEAFF
TRBV6-1	TRBJ2-2	CASSEGPNTGELFF
TRBV30	TRBJ2-7	CAWGGLADLTYEQYF
TRBV18	TRBJ1-6	CASSPLGDSPLHF
TRBV6-5	TRBJ2-4	CAVQTAIGNIQYF
TRBV7-2	TRBJ1-1	CASSLALQGGTEAFF
TRBV28	TRBJ1-2	CASSFGEHGYTF
TRBV27	TRBJ2-1	CASRDGFASYNEQFF
TRBV5-4	TRBJ1-2	CASSLQGMGYGYTF
TRBV5-8	TRBJ2-2	CASRNLEQGVTGELFF
TRBV5-1	TRBJ1-3	CASSGGVSGNTIYF
TRBV2	TRBJ2-4	CASTAGQGNKNIQYF
TRBV4-2	TRBJ2-1	CASSQDSPHEQFF
TRBV9	TRBJ2-2	CASSVFTGPSNTGELFF
TRBV30	TRBJ2-5	CASGTAETQYF
TRBV12-3/TRBV12-4	TRBJ2-2	CASSPLVPGELFF
TRBV7-6	TRBJ1-2	CASSMTAATGYTF
TRBV10-3	TRBJ2-7	CAISESLVRSSYEQYF
TRBV10-3	TRBJ1-2	CAISESTGYTF
TRBV30	TRBJ2-2	CAWSGALNTGELFF
TRBV5-5	TRBJ2-5	CASSFGQGRQETQYF
TRBV4-1	TRBJ2-7	CASSQVENTIHEQYF
TRBV27	TRBJ1-5	CASRPGLPSGPQHF
TRBV7-2	TRBJ2-3	CASSLIAGVSTDTQYF
TRBV7-9	TRBJ2-1	CASSREGNEQFF
TRBV5-5	TRBJ2-7	CASSSLAGGPMQYF
TRBV6-2/TRBV6-3	TRBJ2-2	CASSYPLGSITGELFF
TRBV18	TRBJ2-7	CASPHKARSVSEQYF
TRBV5-5	TRBJ2-7	CASSLRYEYGYEQYF
TRBV6-6	TRBJ1-2	CASIPREGYGYTF
TRBV5-4	TRBJ2-1	CASSPPGLAGDNEQFF
TRBV27	TRBJ2-7	CASSLLGRGGIRYEQYF
TRBV6-5	TRBJ2-3	CASSLGGRTDTQYF
TRBV28	TRBJ2-7	CASSLAGSYEQYF
TRBV28	TRBJ2-3	CASSTYRGQVDTQYF
TRBV19	TRBJ1-6	CASSIATGNPSPLHF
TRBV10-1	TRBJ1-2	CATEVWRGYGYTF
TRBV19	TRBJ2-6	CASSIVAGRTSGANVLTF
TRBV4-3	TRBJ2-7	CASSQERLGHREQYF
TRBV5-1	TRBJ1-3	CASAEGLSGNTIYF
TRBV6-1	TRBJ2-3	CASSEALTRWADTQYF
TRBV10-2	TRBJ2-2	CASSERDSGSRPGELFF
TRBV5-4	TRBJ2-7	CASSPSDGPVEQYF